The 29 T cell receptor beta chains below come from one sample, sequenced in a study of intratumoral heterogeneity in liver cancer. Profiled with immunoSEQ multiplex PCR; TCRdb holds only in-frame clones, not every one. This repertoire shows 20,000 to 25,000 clones, over 60% found once; its top ten account for approximately 17%. The material sequenced was tumor-adjacent normal tissue, taken before any cancer treatment. These receptors all stem from a woman in her seventies with hepatocellular carcinoma.

The J gene is TRBJ2-1, the V gene TRBV6-5; 9 bases fit TRBD2. The V gene end was trimmed by 10 bases and the J gene end by 6 bases; junction bases not matched to a gene: 10. Germline V gives CDR1 MNHEY, CDR2 SVGAGI. The CDR3 contains 14 residues. The CDR3 DNA follows: TGTGCCACCGAGTCAGCGGGAGGTGGCAATGAGCAGTTCTTC. The encoded protein is CATESAGGGNEQFF.

The chain combines TRBV12-3 or TRBV12-4 with TRBJ1-2; 10 bases agree with TRBD1. J was trimmed by 8 bases and V by 5 bases; bases with no gene match: 5. The CDR3 contains 13 residues. The CDR3 spells CASSRQGARGYTF. The CDR3 DNA follows: TGTGCCAGCAGTCGACAGGGGGCGCGGGGCTACACCTTC.

The chain combines TRBV5-1 with TRBJ2-2; TRBD2 agrees at 8 bases. V gave up 1 base and J gave up 4 bases; unmatched junction bases: 6. CDR3 size: 16 residues. The germline V gene has CDR1 SGHRS and CDR2 YFSETQ. CDR3 nucleotide sequence: TGCGCCAGCAGCTTGCATGTCGGGAGGGCCACCGGGGAGCTGTTTTTT. Protein product: CASSLHVGRATGELFF.

This chain links TRBV10-3 with TRBJ2-2; 9 positions agree with TRBD1. Germline trimming cut 10 bases from V and 3 bases from J; bases unmatched to any gene: 6. This CDR3 contains 14 residues. The V gene's germline CDR1 is ENHRY and CDR2 SYGVKD. The CDR3 region is CATGTGSDTGELFF. In DNA form, the CDR3 reads TGTGCCACCGGGACAGGGAGCGACACCGGGGAGCTGTTTTTT.

The V and J genes are TRBV27 and TRBJ1-6; D may be TRBD1 (5 bases). The V gene's germline CDR1 is MNHEY and CDR2 SMNVEV (reference sequence). Trimming removed 3 bases from V and 5 bases from J, with 11 bases in between. This CDR3 comprises 15 residues. The CDR3 here is CASSLVQGHNSPLHF. CDR3 DNA sequence: TGTGCCAGCAGTTTGGTCCAGGGCCATAATTCACCCCTCCACTTT.

The V gene is TRBV19, the J gene TRBJ1-5; a possible D gene is TRBD1 (6 bases). From germline, CDR1 is LNHDA and CDR2 SQIVND (reference sequence). V lost 3 bases, J lost 7 bases, and 16 bases lay in between. This CDR3 spans 15 amino acids. In nucleotides, the CDR3 is TGTGCCAGTAGTATCTGGGGGCCGGGGGGGCAGCCCCAGCATTTT. Protein product: CASSIWGPGGQPQHF.

The V and J genes are TRBV28 and TRBJ1-1; TRBD1 is a possible D gene (5 bases). CDR3 length equals 13 residues. Trimming took 7 bases from V and 6 from J, leaving 15 bases between them. Germline V CDR1 and CDR2: MDHEN, SYDVKM. The CDR3 spells CASTGGGTAEAFF. CDR3 DNA sequence: TGTGCCAGCACTGGGGGAGGGACCGCTGAAGCTTTCTTT.

CDR3 protein: CAWAPQGETQYF. CDR3 bases: TGTGCCTGGGCCCCCCAAGGAGAGACCCAGTACTTC. The genes are TRBV30 and TRBJ2-5; D is ambiguous. The germline V and J ends were trimmed by 5 bases and 4 bases, with 11 bases remaining between them. The germline V gene encodes CDR1 GTSNPN and CDR2 SVGIG (reference sequence). CDR3 length: 12 residues.

The chain couples TRBV18 to TRBJ2-7, with a weak D call TRBD1 (6 bases). Trimming pared 3 bases from V and 3 bases from J, leaving 6 bases between. CDR1 is KGHSH and CDR2 is LQKENI in the germline V gene. CDR3 size: 12 residues. In nucleotides, the CDR3 is TGTGCCAGCTCACCGGACAGCTACGAGCAGTACTTC. Translating it yields CASSPDSYEQYF.

The V and J genes are TRBV30 and TRBJ2-7, with 8 positions matching TRBD1. This CDR3 region has 14 residues. The V segment lost 3 bases and the J segment 3 bases; nucleotides outside the gene matches: 7. Germline CDR1 and CDR2: GTSNPN and SVGIG (reference sequence). The CDR3 here is CAWSSGTGIYEQYF. DNA for the CDR3: TGTGCCTGGAGCTCCGGGACAGGTATCTACGAGCAGTACTTC.

The rearrangement uses TRBV9 and TRBJ2-2; D is undetermined. The CDR3 covers 14 residues. The germline gives CDR1 SGDLS, CDR2 YYNGEE. The V end was cut by 1 base, the J end by 2 bases, with 6 bases between. Here the CDR3 reads CASSVTGNTGELFF. For the CDR3, the DNA is TGTGCCAGCAGCGTAACTGGAAACACCGGGGAGCTGTTTTTT.

This clone was counted a few times. The rearrangement uses TRBV7-2 and TRBJ1-2; 9 nucleotides align to TRBD1. The CDR3 contains 18 residues. Germline CDR1 and CDR2: SGHTA and FQGNSA. The junction had 15 bases not matched to a gene; V was cut back by 3 bases and J by 4 bases. CDR3 protein: CASSLTTGTGSSSYGYTF. In DNA, the CDR3 is TGTGCCAGCAGCTTGACAACCGGGACAGGGAGCTCGAGCTATGGCTACACCTTC.

This clone was seen a single time. This sample also contains other DNA sequences that code for the same CDR3. The chain couples TRBV15 to TRBJ1-3; no reliable D call. The CDR3 totals 16 residues. Germline V gives CDR1 LNHNV, CDR2 YYDKDF (reference sequence). V was trimmed by 0 bases and J by 0 bases, leaving 9 bases between them. CDR3 sequence (DNA): TGTGCCACCAGCAGAGACCCCGGGAACTCTGGAAACACCATATATTTT. Amino acids: CATSRDPGNSGNTIYF.

The rearrangement uses TRBV6-1 and TRBJ2-1; no firm D call. The germline V and J ends were trimmed by 0 bases and 3 bases, with 12 bases remaining between them. This CDR3 region has 16 residues. Germline CDR1 MNHNS, CDR2 SASEGT. CDR3 loop: CASSEAPRILYNEQFF. In DNA, the CDR3 is TGTGCCAGCAGTGAAGCACCTAGGATCCTCTACAATGAGCAGTTCTTC.

This chain joins TRBV5-4 and TRBJ2-1; 7 nucleotides line up with TRBD1. This CDR3 comprises 16 residues. V was clipped by 0 bases and J by 0 bases; unmatched bases: 3. CDR1 SGHNT and CDR2 YYREEE come from the germline V gene (reference sequence). CDR3 residues: CASSLGDRVSYNEQFF. In nucleotides, the CDR3 is TGTGCCAGCAGCTTGGGCGACAGGGTCTCCTACAATGAGCAGTTCTTC.

V usage is TRBV12-1 and J usage is TRBJ1-3. TRBV12-1 is described as a pseudogene. There are 11 residues in the CDR3. The CDR3 DNA follows: TGTGCCAGCAGTCTTGAGGCTACCATATATTTT. Translating it yields CASSLEATIYF.

The sample holds a few counts of this clone. The CDR3 spells CASSSGASGVYEQYF. CDR3 nucleotides: TGCGCCAGCAGCTCCGGGGCTAGCGGAGTTTACGAGCAGTACTTC. V and J are TRBV4-1 and TRBJ2-7; 7 bases line up with TRBD2. Germline V gives CDR1 MGHRA, CDR2 YSYEKL. V trimming: 5 bases; J trimming: 4 bases; junction bases outside the gene matches: 11. There are 15 residues in the CDR3.

This clone was picked up one time. The chain couples TRBV5-1 to TRBJ2-2; D is possibly TRBD1 or TRBD2 (6 bases each). CDR1 and CDR2 (germline): SGHRS, YFSETQ. With 4 bases removed from V and 5 bases from J, the gap between germline ends came to 12 bases. The CDR3 sequence is 14 residues long. The CDR3 nucleotides are TGCGCCAGCAGCGGAGGGACACCTACCGGGGAGCTGTTTTTT. Translating gives CASSGGTPTGELFF.

This chain joins TRBV4-1 and TRBJ2-7; D ambiguous. Trimming stripped 0 bases from V and 0 bases from J, with 3 bases between. The CDR3 runs to 13 residues. Germline assignment: CDR1 MGHRA and CDR2 YSYEKL. The CDR3 sequence is CASSQDLSYEQYF. CDR3 nucleotides: TGCGCCAGCAGCCAAGATCTCTCCTACGAGCAGTACTTC.

This sequence joins TRBV30 and TRBJ2-5, with unresolved D. The CDR3 loop spans 14 amino acids. The V gene's germline CDR1 is GTSNPN and CDR2 SVGIG (reference sequence). V dropped 2 bases and J dropped 3 bases, with 13 bases sitting between them. The CDR3 DNA reads TGTGCCTGGAGTCGTTCGGCACTTAAAGAGACCCAGTACTTC. The encoded protein is CAWSRSALKETQYF.

The chain is built from TRBV21-1 and TRBJ2-4; TRBD1, the D gene given by the table, was not confirmed from the DNA. TRBV21-1 is flagged as a pseudogene. This CDR3 spans 16 amino acids. As DNA, the CDR3 is TGTGCCAGCAGTTACATCCACAGGGTAGCCAAAAACATTCAGTACTTC. Translating gives CASSYIHRVAKNIQYF.

The chain is built from TRBV2 and TRBJ1-5, with 7 bases aligning to TRBD1. With 3 bases clipped from V and 4 bases from J, the junction kept 3 bases outside the gene matches. The CDR3 length is 14 residues. From germline, CDR1 is SNHLY and CDR2 FYNNEI. The CDR3 coding sequence is TGTGCCAGCAGTGAGACAGGGCGGAATCAGCCCCAGCATTTT. Its translation: CASSETGRNQPQHF. The full variable domain, with the rest looked up from reference TRBV2 and TRBJ1-5, is EPEVTQTPSHQVTQMGQEVILRCVPISNHLYFYWYRQILGQKVEFLVSFYNNEISEKSEIFDDQFSVERPDGSNFTLKIRSTKLEDSAMYFCASSETGRNQPQHFGDGTRLSIL.

The V gene is TRBV23-1, the J gene TRBJ2-2; TRBD1 might be the D (6 bases). TRBV23-1 is classed as an ORF, of uncertain function. CDR3 size: 14 residues. The V and J ends lost 10 bases and 6 bases respectively, with 18 bases between them. The CDR3 loop reads CANPDRRIPGELFF. CDR3 nucleotides: TGCGCCAATCCGGACAGACGTATCCCCGGGGAGCTGTTTTTT.

This clone occurred a few times. This chain connects TRBV7-9 to TRBJ2-1, with D unresolved. The V gene's germline CDR1 is SEHNR and CDR2 FQNEAQ (reference sequence). V was shortened by 5 bases and J by 2 bases, with 4 bases between the two germline ends. The CDR3 spans 12 residues. CDR3 sequence (DNA): TGTGCCAGCAGCGCCACCTACAATGAGCAGTTCTTC. It translates to CASSATYNEQFF.

This clone has more than one count but fewer than ten. V gene TRBV28 combines with J gene TRBJ1-5; 9 nucleotides line up with TRBD1. This CDR3 is 15 amino acids long. V lost 4 bases to trimming and J lost 5 bases; unmatched junction nucleotides: 6. Germline V gives CDR1 MDHEN, CDR2 SYDVKM. The CDR3 sequence is CASSSSGTGYQPQHF. The CDR3 DNA reads TGTGCCAGCAGTTCCTCCGGGACAGGGTATCAGCCCCAGCATTTT.

This clone was found once. J is TRBJ2-1 and V is TRBV9; D uncertain. This CDR3 comprises 16 residues. Germline V gene lookup returns CDR1 SGDLS and CDR2 YYNGEE. With 0 bases removed from V and 0 bases from J, the gap between germline ends came to 10 bases. The CDR3 is CASSVGVSYSYNEQFF. CDR3 sequence (DNA): TGTGCCAGCAGCGTAGGGGTCAGCTACTCCTACAATGAGCAGTTCTTC.

In its sample, this clone was seen once. The chain links TRBV27 to TRBJ1-4, with 8 bases identical to TRBD1. From germline, CDR1 is MNHEY and CDR2 SMNVEV (reference sequence). The V segment lost 6 bases and the J segment 8 bases; nucleotides outside the gene matches: 8. CDR3 length equals 14 residues. CDR3 region: CASSYGQGREKLFF. In DNA form, the CDR3 reads TGTGCCAGCAGCTACGGACAGGGTAGGGAAAAACTGTTTTTT.

The rearrangement joins TRBV15 to TRBJ2-7; 8 bases are a match to TRBD1. Germline trimming cut 4 bases from V and 5 bases from J; bases unmatched to any gene: 7. This CDR3 has 14 residues. The germline V gene has CDR1 LNHNV and CDR2 YYDKDF (reference sequence). CDR3 nucleotides: TGTGCCACCAGCACGCGACAGGGGTGGGACGAGCAGTACTTC. As protein: CATSTRQGWDEQYF. Full variable domain (missing parts from reference TRBV15 and TRBJ2-7): DAMVIQNPRYQVTQFGKPVTLSCSQTLNHNVMYWYQQKSSQAPKLLFHYYDKDFNNEADTPDNFQSRRPNTSFCFLDIRSPGLGDTAMYLCATSTRQGWDEQYFGPGTRLTVT.

The chain employs TRBV4-1 and TRBJ1-2; 9 bases line up with TRBD1. Germline trimming cut 3 bases from V and 4 bases from J; bases unmatched to any gene: 9. Looked up from germline, CDR1 is MGHRA and CDR2 is YSYEKL. This CDR3 is built from 16 residues. This CDR3 is CASSQAPTGGGYGYTF. The CDR3 nucleotides are TGCGCCAGCAGCCAGGCCCCTACAGGGGGCGGCTATGGCTACACCTTC.